This T cell receptor (beta chain) was retrieved from a study of shared clonotypes between healthy human individuals. As regards this clone: Its specificity is not known.

Points from the study as a whole: Generation probabilities were higher for clonotypes shared across all four sorted-subset donors than for unshared ones. The study found roughly 5% of naive CD4 clonotypes shared across a few donors. Among donors, the sharing of clonotypes was expected to be influenced by sequencing depth.

Terminally differentiated effector memory CD45RA+ cells were excluded by CCR7 positive selection of CD45RO-negative cells. Using approximately 200 ng DNA, 32,000 or so T cell genomes, the sorted-subset replicate PCRs were run. Profiling relied on immunoSEQ multiplex PCR, and the TCRdb table lists in-frame clones only, not all of them. This sample has almost 700,000 clones, with about 90% found just once. Germline CDR1 and CDR2: SGHTA and FQGTGA. V trimming: 4 bases; J trimming: 5 bases; junction bases outside the gene matches: 9. The CDR3 totals 15 residues. Sequencing used naive CD8+ T cells sorted from blood. J is TRBJ2-3 and V is TRBV7-3, with 7 bases fitting TRBD2. This clonotype was sampled from a man aged 25-45 years in good health. DNA for the CDR3: TGTGCCAGCAGCTCGCCGGGACCGGGAGGAGATACGCAGTATTTT. This encodes CASSSPGPGGDTQYF.